These 10 T cell receptor beta chains share one sample of origin, sequenced in a study of blood T cells in healthy people across ages (dated by TCRdb to 2015 to 2017). Library method: 5' RACE. Sequencer: Illumina HiSeq 2500. A second PCR of roughly 7 to 11 cycles was performed with a sample-barcoded 5' primer and a J-beta primer mix. Clones were called with MiXCR by TCRdb after fastp trimmed the public reads at Q25, and only in-frame beta chains were retained. Under each unique CDR3 protein, matching rows form one entry showing the most common genes and DNA. The sample has hundreds of thousands of distinct CDR3 sequences on record, 56% of them singletons. The ten largest clonotypes hold 20% to 30% of the sample. Material for sequencing was blood. These receptor sequences come from a man aged 35-49 years in good health.

This chain connects TRBV7-2 to TRBJ1-2; tentatively, D is TRBD1 (5 bases). CDR3 length: 13 amino acids. The V end lost 2 bases, the J end lost 8 bases, and 12 bases lay between the germline ends. Germline CDR1 reads SGHTA; CDR2 reads FQGNSA. CDR3 sequence: CASSLRQIKGYTF. The CDR3 bases are TGTGCCAGCAGCTTAAGACAGATAAAAGGCTACACCTTC.

This clonotype has a handful of counts. This chain links TRBV29-1 with TRBJ2-7; 11 bases are a match to TRBD1. Germline loops: CDR1 SQVTM, CDR2 ANQGSEA. This CDR3 has 14 amino acids. V lost 8 bases to trimming and J lost 7 bases; unmatched junction nucleotides: 13. The CDR3 DNA reads TGCAGCTCAGGACAGGGGGCGGGCTACAATGAGCAGTACTTC. It is translated as CSSGQGAGYNEQYF.

The V and J genes are TRBV6-5 and TRBJ1-2; 9 nucleotides line up with TRBD1. The CDR3 extends over 14 amino acids. Germline V gene sequence: CDR1 MNHEY, CDR2 SVGAGI. V lost 7 bases to trimming and J lost 4 bases; unmatched junction nucleotides: 7. The CDR3 DNA follows: TGTGCCAGCAAAAAGGACAGGGGAGGCTATGGCTACACCTTC. Translating gives CASKKDRGGYGYTF.

The chain has TRBV21-1 and TRBJ2-3; the D call in the table, TRBD2, was not verified against the DNA. TRBV21-1 is reported as a pseudogene. This CDR3 has 13 residues. The CDR3: CATPPRSTDTQYF. In DNA form, the CDR3 reads TGTGCCACCCCTCCCCGTAGCACAGATACGCAGTATTTT.

With respect to this clonotype: This may stem from a read error, because a much larger clone lies one nucleotide away. The CDR3 region is CANRARVGEQFF. CDR3 in DNA: TGTGCCAACAGAGCCAGGGTGGGTGAGCAGTTCTTC. The V call is TRBV28, the J call TRBJ2-1; tentative D call: TRBD1 (5 bases). V was trimmed by 10 bases and J by 9 bases, leaving 16 bases between them. The CDR3 has 12 amino acids. CDR1 is MDHEN, CDR2 SYDVKM, per germline.

The rearrangement uses TRBV6-5 and TRBJ1-5; D uncertain. This CDR3 spans 14 amino acids. Germline CDR1 reads MNHEY; CDR2 reads SVGAGI. V dropped 2 bases and J dropped 2 bases, with 7 bases sitting between them. The CDR3, as DNA: TGTGCCAGCAGTTACGGATTCGGCAATCAGCCCCAGCATTTT. Protein: CASSYGFGNQPQHF.

This chain links TRBV28 with TRBJ2-7; a weak D match, TRBD1 (6 bases). The CDR3 totals 15 residues. V lost 5 bases, J lost 7 bases, and 21 bases lay in between. The germline gives CDR1 MDHEN, CDR2 SYDVKM. Here the CDR3 reads CASSTTGTPGEEQYF. The CDR3 region has the DNA TGTGCCAGCAGTACCACCGGGACACCGGGTGAAGAGCAGTACTTC.

The J gene is TRBJ1-2, the V gene TRBV20-1; unclear D gene. With 0 bases removed from V and 9 bases from J, the gap between germline ends came to 14 bases. This CDR3 spans 13 amino acids. CDR1 DFQATT and CDR2 SNEGSKA come from the germline V gene (reference sequence). The CDR3 here is CSARDTTTASYTF. CDR3 nucleotide sequence: TGCAGTGCTAGAGATACGACGACCGCGAGCTACACCTTC.

The rearrangement links TRBV12-3 or TRBV12-4 to TRBJ1-2; D is undetermined. V gave up 6 bases and J gave up 2 bases, with 10 bases separating them. The CDR3 length is 13 residues. In DNA form, the CDR3 reads TGTGCCAGCAGAAGTGGGCTAAACTATGGCTACACCTTC. Encoded protein: CASRSGLNYGYTF.

This clonotype was counted between two and nine times. The chain is built from TRBV12-3 or TRBV12-4 and TRBJ1-2; no clear D. CDR3 length equals 14 residues. Trimming left V 3 bases short and J 4 bases short, with 12 bases between. In DNA, the CDR3 is TGTGCCAGCAGTTTCGACCGACCTGGCTATGGCTACACCTTC. It translates to CASSFDRPGYGYTF.